This TCR beta chain was profiled in a study of OX40 agonist ivuxolimab in advanced cancers. Study as a whole: The study gave patients intravenous ivuxolimab at 0.01 to 10 mg/kg every 2 weeks.

Profiling relied on immunoSEQ multiplex PCR, and the TCRdb table lists in-frame clones only, not all of them. This sample has about 70,000 clones, with approximately 81% found just once. At cycle 4 day 1, cycle 7 day 1, and baseline, blood was sampled. V was cut by 0 bases and J by 4 bases, with 12 bases left in between. Germline lookup yields CDR1 MNHEY and CDR2 SVGAGI. CDR3 length equals 15 residues. The clonotype comes from an adult with an advanced solid tumor such as melanoma, head and neck, liver or kidney cancer. The sequences come from CD4+ or CD8+ T cells sorted from blood, collected in a trial of the OX40 agonist ivuxolimab. The gene calls are TRBV6-5 and TRBJ1-1, with D uncertain. The CDR3 DNA reads TGTGCCAGCAGTTACTCGAACCTAGCCAGCACTGAAGCTTTCTTT. This codes for CASSYSNLASTEAFF.